Listed here are 11 T cell receptor beta chains from one sample, sequenced in a study of PD-L1 blockade in urothelial cancer (dated by TCRdb to 2015 to 2018). The library was generated by the immunoSEQ multiplex PCR assay. In its TCRdb copy, this immuneACCESS table keeps in-frame sequences only and misses some clones. Where compared with another copy, unresolved V genes explain less than half of these, and the others have no known cause. The sample table lists roughly 40,000 clones, more than 65% of them with a count of one. Under 3% of the sample lies in the top ten. This material consisted of PBMCs, taken around atezolizumab (anti-PD-L1) treatment. Every receptor here comes from a man aged 70-80 years with urothelial cancer.

The chain uses TRBV27 and TRBJ2-7; 10 bases are shared with TRBD1. From germline, CDR1 is MNHEY and CDR2 SMNVEV (reference sequence). The CDR3 is 15 residues long. J lost 4 bases, V lost 4 bases, and 7 bases had no gene match. CDR3 region: CASSSRTGGWYEQYF. The CDR3 nucleotides read TGTGCCAGCAGTTCTCGGACAGGGGGTTGGTACGAGCAGTACTTC.

The V gene is TRBV27, the J gene TRBJ2-7; TRBD2 aligns across 12 bases. Germline CDR1 MNHEY, CDR2 SMNVEV (reference sequence). V lost 6 bases to trimming and J lost 2 bases; unmatched junction nucleotides: 8. The CDR3 is made up of 16 amino acids. CDR3 loop: CASRKTSGSAAYEQYF. The CDR3, as DNA: TGTGCCAGCAGAAAGACTAGCGGGAGCGCGGCCTACGAGCAGTACTTC.

The CDR3 DNA follows: TGTGCCAGCAGCTCCGGGACAGGAGGCTACAATGAGCAGTTCTTC. It encodes CASSSGTGGYNEQFF. The chain recombines TRBV7-3 with TRBJ2-1; the match to TRBD1 covers 8 bases. Germline V gene data show CDR1 as SGHTA and CDR2 as FQGTGA. This CDR3 is built from 15 residues. The trim removed 4 bases at V and 3 bases at J, leaving 5 bases unmatched.

This clone came up once. The chain employs TRBV7-2 and TRBJ2-1; 7 bases line up with TRBD1. This CDR3 is 15 amino acids long. V trimming: 5 bases; J trimming: 5 bases; junction bases outside the gene matches: 9. Germline loops: CDR1 SGHTA, CDR2 FQGNSA. Here the CDR3 reads CASSPSRDSNNEQFF. As DNA, the CDR3 is TGTGCCAGCAGCCCCTCCAGGGACAGTAACAATGAGCAGTTCTTC.

To note about this clone: This sample includes further DNA sequences coding for the same CDR3. This chain links TRBV29-1 with TRBJ2-1; 10 nucleotides align to TRBD1. V lost 4 bases, J lost 10 bases, and 13 bases stayed unmatched. The germline V gene has CDR1 SQVTM and CDR2 ANQGSEA. The CDR3 covers 15 residues. CDR3 amino acids: CSVGQGAIGSEEQFF. CDR3 sequence (DNA): TGCAGCGTTGGACAGGGGGCGATCGGTTCCGAGGAGCAGTTCTTC.

The chain has TRBV29-1 and TRBJ2-7; 7 bases are shared with TRBD1. This CDR3 region has 12 residues. V lost 2 bases to trimming and J lost 6 bases; unmatched junction nucleotides: 4. Germline V gene lookup returns CDR1 SQVTM and CDR2 ANQGSEA. The CDR3 bases are TGCAGCGTTGAACCGGCAGGGGGCGAGCAGTACTTC. Translation: CSVEPAGGEQYF.

This chain links TRBV28 with TRBJ1-5; 8 nucleotides line up with TRBD1. Germline V gives CDR1 MDHEN, CDR2 SYDVKM. V trimming: 10 bases; J trimming: 2 bases; junction bases outside the gene matches: 7. This CDR3 spans 14 amino acids. The CDR3 DNA reads as TGTGCCATCCTACCGACAGGGGGCAATCAGCCCCAGCATTTT. Translation gives CAILPTGGNQPQHF.

The chain links TRBV15 to TRBJ1-1, with D unclear. This CDR3 region has 15 residues. V lost 5 bases, J lost 4 bases, and 17 bases lay in between. CDR1 LNHNV and CDR2 YYDKDF come from the germline V gene (reference sequence). CDR3 region: CATSPTRLSVTEAFF. DNA for the CDR3: TGTGCCACCAGCCCGACGCGGTTATCGGTCACTGAAGCTTTCTTT.

This clone has just a few counts. Here the CDR3 DNA reads TGCAGTGCGTCTCTAGTCTACGAGCAGTACTTC. As protein: CSASLVYEQYF. This chain connects TRBV20-1 to TRBJ2-7; D is undetermined. The CDR3 is 11 residues long. With 6 bases removed from V and 3 bases from J, the gap between germline ends came to 9 bases. Germline V CDR1 and CDR2: DFQATT, SNEGSKA (reference sequence).

The genes are TRBV4-1 and TRBJ2-7, with 9 nucleotides matching TRBD1. The germline gives CDR1 MGHRA, CDR2 YSYEKL. The CDR3 is made up of 16 amino acids. V gave up 1 base and J gave up 3 bases; unmatched junction bases: 7. DNA for the CDR3: TGCGCCAGCAGCCAAGCACAACAGGGGGCAGGCTACGAGCAGTACTTC. Its protein is CASSQAQQGAGYEQYF.

V and J are TRBV14 and TRBJ2-3; TRBD1 matches at 7 bases. CDR3 length: 15 amino acids. Trimming cost V 4 bases and J 0 bases; bases outside gene matches: 4. Germline-derived CDR1 and CDR2 are SGHDN and FVKESK. The chain's CDR3 is CASSRQGRSTDTQYF. DNA for the CDR3: TGTGCCAGCAGCCGACAGGGTCGAAGCACAGATACGCAGTATTTT.